This TCR beta chain was identified in a study of T cells in Graves' hyperthyroidism and ophthalmopathy. Among the patients, aged 18 to 65, hyperthyroidism was newly diagnosed and had lasted under 2 months. Researchers amplified the TCR beta CDR3 regions from RNA transcripts. The HTBI primer set drove a first-round RT-PCR of the TCR CDR3. Using its own MiXCR run on the multiplex PCR reads, TCRdb lists one record per CDR3 protein. Among hundreds of thousands of distinct CDR3 sequences listed, over 35% were seen once. This clonotype was seen repeatedly, ten times or more. The germline V gene has CDR1 ENHRY and CDR2 SYGVKD. The CDR3 sequence is 15 residues long. Trimming removed 2 bases from V and 7 bases from J, with 14 bases in between.

The sample taken for sequencing was blood. The gene calls are TRBV10-3 and TRBJ2-2; D gene ambiguous. This receptor was obtained from a man younger than 35 with Graves' hyperthyroidism. The CDR3 DNA is TGTGCCATCAGTGAGCCTACAGAACACGGCGGGGAGCTGTTTTTT. Its protein product is CAISEPTEHGGELFF.